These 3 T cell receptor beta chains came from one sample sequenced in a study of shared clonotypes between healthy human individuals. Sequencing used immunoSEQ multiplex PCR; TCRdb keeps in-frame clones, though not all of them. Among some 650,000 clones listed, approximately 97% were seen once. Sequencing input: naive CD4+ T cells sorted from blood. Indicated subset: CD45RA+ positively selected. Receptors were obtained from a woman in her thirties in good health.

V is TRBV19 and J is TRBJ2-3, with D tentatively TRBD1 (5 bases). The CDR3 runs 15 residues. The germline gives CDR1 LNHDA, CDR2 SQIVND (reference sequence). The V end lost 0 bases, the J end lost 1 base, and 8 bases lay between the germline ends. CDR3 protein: CASSIDRGRTDTQYF. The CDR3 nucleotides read TGTGCCAGTAGTATAGATAGGGGTCGCACAGATACGCAGTATTTT.

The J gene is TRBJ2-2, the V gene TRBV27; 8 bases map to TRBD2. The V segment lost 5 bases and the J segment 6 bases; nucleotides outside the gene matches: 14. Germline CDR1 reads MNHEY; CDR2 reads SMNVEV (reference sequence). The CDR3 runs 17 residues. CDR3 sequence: CASSPTRKAGDAGELFF. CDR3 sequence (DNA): TGTGCCAGCAGTCCAACTAGGAAAGCGGGAGACGCCGGGGAGCTGTTTTTT.

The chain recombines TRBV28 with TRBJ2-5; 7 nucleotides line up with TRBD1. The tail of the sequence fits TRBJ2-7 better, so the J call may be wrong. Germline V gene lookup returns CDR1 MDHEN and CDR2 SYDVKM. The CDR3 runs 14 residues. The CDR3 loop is CASSTTGQTYEQYF. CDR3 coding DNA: TGTGCCAGCAGTACAACGGGACAGACCTACGAGCAGTACTTC.